These 27 T cell receptor beta chains were sequenced from one sample in a study of somatic mutations in cytotoxic T cells in rheumatoid arthritis. Some clones are missing from TCRdb's copy, which holds only in-frame ones; the method was immunoSEQ multiplex PCR. The sample lists about 8,200 clones, 60% to 80% occurring once. Input material: CD8+ T cells sorted from blood. The receptors stem from an adult with rheumatoid arthritis.

This sequence joins TRBV7-8 and TRBJ2-7; perhaps TRBD2 as D (6 bases). CDR1 is SGHVS and CDR2 is FQNEAQ in the germline V gene. This CDR3 is 15 amino acids long. V lost 0 bases, J lost 5 bases, and 14 bases lay in between. CDR3 amino acids: CASSLAAGSVHEQYF. CDR3 coding DNA: TGTGCCAGCAGCTTAGCGGCGGGGTCCGTCCACGAGCAGTACTTC.

V usage is TRBV19 and J usage is TRBJ2-6; the D is unclear. CDR1 is LNHDA, CDR2 SQIVND, per germline (reference sequence). The CDR3 extends over 14 amino acids. Between the trimmed V and J ends, which lost 5 bases and 0 bases, there was a span of 5 bases. CDR3 nucleotides: TGTGCCAGTAGTGACAACTCTGGGGCCAACGTCCTGACTTTC. Its translation: CASSDNSGANVLTF.

This clone is a singleton in its sample. The chain carries TRBV10-3 and TRBJ1-1; tentative D call: TRBD1 (5 bases). V was clipped by 1 base and J by 0 bases, with 15 bases between them. The CDR3 runs 17 residues. Germline V gene data show CDR1 as ENHRY and CDR2 as SYGVKD. This chain's CDR3 is CAISEYGAPTLNTEAFF. DNA of the CDR3: TGTGCCATCAGTGAGTACGGGGCCCCGACTCTGAACACTGAAGCTTTCTTT.

This sequence joins TRBV30 and TRBJ1-2; D gene unclear. The CDR3 is 13 residues long. Germline CDR1 is GTSNPN and CDR2 is SVGIG (reference sequence). Trimming removed 3 bases from V and 6 bases from J, with 14 bases in between. The CDR3 is CAWRLKGGDGYTF. The CDR3, as DNA: TGTGCCTGGAGGCTGAAGGGCGGGGATGGCTACACCTTC.

This clone showed up just once. The chain combines TRBV11-1 with TRBJ2-1, with D possibly matching TRBD1 (6 bases). V was cut by 1 base and J by 0 bases, with 7 bases left in between. Germline loops: CDR1 SGHAT, CDR2 FQDESV (reference sequence). The CDR3 sequence is 15 residues long. The CDR3 nucleotides read TGTGCCAGCAGCTTAGAAGGGGGCTCCTACAATGAGCAGTTCTTC. Its translation: CASSLEGGSYNEQFF.

The gene calls are TRBV4-1 and TRBJ1-2, with 7 bases fitting TRBD1. The junction had 4 bases not matched to a gene; V was cut back by 4 bases and J by 2 bases. Germline lookup yields CDR1 MGHRA and CDR2 YSYEKL. CDR3 length: 14 amino acids. CDR3: CASSPLGQNYGYTF. CDR3 sequence (DNA): TGCGCCAGCAGCCCCCTGGGACAGAACTATGGCTACACCTTC.

This sequence joins TRBV2 and TRBJ1-5, with TRBD1 matching over 7 bases. From germline, CDR1 is SNHLY and CDR2 FYNNEI. V shed 6 bases and J 0 bases; nucleotides not matched to a gene: 5. This CDR3 is 15 amino acids long. CDR3 coding DNA: TGTGCCAGCAGGGGAGGGGGCTATAGCAATCAGCCCCAGCATTTT. This encodes CASRGGGYSNQPQHF. The variable domain in full, with the rest retrieved from reference TRBV2 and TRBJ1-5, is EPEVTQTPSHQVTQMGQEVILRCVPISNHLYFYWYRQILGQKVEFLVSFYNNEISEKSEIFDDQFSVERPDGSNFTLKIRSTKLEDSAMYFCASRGGGYSNQPQHFGDGTRLSIL.

The J gene is TRBJ1-2, the V gene TRBV7-9, with 9 positions matching TRBD1. This CDR3 region has 18 residues. CDR1 and CDR2 (germline): SEHNR, FQNEAQ (reference sequence). Trimming at V came to 4 bases and at J to 5 bases, leaving 17 bases not matched to a gene. The CDR3 spells CASSSTGQGPRASYGYTF. CDR3 DNA sequence: TGTGCCAGCAGCTCAACGGGACAGGGCCCTAGGGCGTCTTATGGCTACACCTTC.

The gene calls are TRBV5-1 and TRBJ1-6; the match to TRBD1 covers 7 bases. J lost 10 bases, V lost 1 base, and 5 bases had no gene match. The CDR3 contains 14 residues. Germline V lookup: CDR1 SGHRS, CDR2 YFSETQ. The CDR3 loop reads CASSLQTGNSPLHF. The DNA for the CDR3 is TGCGCCAGCAGCTTGCAGACAGGGAACTCACCCCTCCACTTT.

This clone was seen once. The chain couples TRBV11-2 to TRBJ2-7, with a tentative D call TRBD1 (6 bases). The CDR3 has 16 residues. Germline V gene sequence: CDR1 SGHAT, CDR2 FQNNGV. Trimming took 5 bases from V and 0 from J, leaving 17 bases between them. DNA of the CDR3: TGTGCCAGCAGCAAAACATCACGGGACAACTCCTACGAGCAGTACTTC. Amino acids: CASSKTSRDNSYEQYF.

This clone was counted a single time. The chain employs TRBV2 and TRBJ2-7; no clear D. The V gene lost 6 bases and the J gene lost 4 bases, with 10 bases spanning the gap. The CDR3 is 12 amino acids. The germline gives CDR1 SNHLY, CDR2 FYNNEI. CDR3 coding DNA: TGTGCCAGCAGCCGAGACTGGTACGAGCAGTACTTC. This translates into CASSRDWYEQYF.

The chain uses TRBV9 and TRBJ2-3; no reliable D call. Germline V CDR1 and CDR2: SGDLS, YYNGEE. The V end was cut by 4 bases, the J end by 0 bases, with 12 bases between. CDR3 length equals 15 residues. The chain's CDR3 is CASSTWTASTDTQYF. For the CDR3, the DNA is TGTGCCAGCAGCACCTGGACGGCTAGCACAGATACGCAGTATTTT.

This chain links TRBV14 with TRBJ1-4; possibly TRBD1 for D (5 bases). V lost 4 bases to trimming and J lost 2 bases, with 17 bases between them. Germline V gene sequence: CDR1 SGHDN, CDR2 FVKESK. The CDR3 covers 17 residues. DNA of the CDR3: TGTGCCAGCAGCCCAATTGGGATGGGACCGACTAATGAAAAACTGTTTTTT. It translates to CASSPIGMGPTNEKLFF. The full variable domain, its missing parts supplied by reference TRBV14 and TRBJ1-4, is EAGVTQFPSHSVIEKGQTVTLRCDPISGHDNLYWYRRVMGKEIKFLLHFVKESKQDESGMPNNRFLAERTGGTYSTLKVQPAELEDSGVYFCASSPIGMGPTNEKLFFGSGTQLSVL.

This clone was found once. The chain uses TRBV6-4 and TRBJ2-1; TRBD2 matches 13 bases. This CDR3 contains 16 residues. The V segment lost 6 bases and the J segment 8 bases; nucleotides outside the gene matches: 10. Germline V gene sequence: CDR1 MRHNA, CDR2 SNTAGT. CDR3 sequence reads: CASSPGTSGVEDEQFF. CDR3 nucleotide sequence: TGTGCCAGCAGCCCGGGGACTAGCGGGGTTGAAGATGAGCAGTTCTTC.

This clone is hyperexpanded within its sample. This chain links TRBV11-1 with TRBJ2-5, with TRBD1 matching over 8 bases. The CDR3 contains 16 residues. The germline CDR1 and CDR2 sequences are SGHAT and FQDESV (reference sequence). V lost 5 bases and J lost 3; bases outside the gene matches: 11. CDR3 residues: CASSRLPTGAKETQYF. DNA for the CDR3: TGTGCCAGCAGCCGACTCCCGACAGGGGCCAAAGAGACCCAGTACTTC.

The genes are TRBV7-6 and TRBJ2-7; 12 bases line up with TRBD2. Trimming at V came to 4 bases and at J to 0 bases, leaving 10 bases not matched to a gene. The CDR3 is made up of 18 amino acids. Looked up from germline, CDR1 is SGHVS and CDR2 is FNYEAQ. The CDR3 sequence: CASSSSTSGRPYSYEQYF. DNA of the CDR3: TGTGCCAGCAGCTCCTCGACTAGCGGGAGACCCTACTCCTACGAGCAGTACTTC. Full variable domain (missing parts from reference TRBV7-6 and TRBJ2-7): GAGVSQSPRYKVTKRGQDVALRCDPISGHVSLYWYRQALGQGPEFLTYFNYEAQQDKSGLPNDRFSAERPEGSISTLTIQRTEQRDSAMYRCASSSSTSGRPYSYEQYFGPGTRLTVT.

The chain recombines TRBV9 with TRBJ2-1; 9 bases agree with TRBD2. V trimming: 2 bases; J trimming: 15 bases; junction bases outside the gene matches: 12. Germline CDR1 SGDLS, CDR2 YYNGEE. The CDR3 consists of 14 residues. CDR3 nucleotide sequence: TGTGCCAGCAGCGTTGGTAGCGGGGGCCGTACTCCGTTCTTC. Amino acids: CASSVGSGGRTPFF.

This clone was counted between two and nine times. The chain joins TRBV4-1 to TRBJ1-1; D gene uncertain. This CDR3 has 14 amino acids. CDR1 and CDR2 from the germline V gene are MGHRA and YSYEKL. V was trimmed by 2 bases and J by 4 bases, leaving 11 bases between them. CDR3 in DNA: TGCGCCAGCAGCCAACCGGACTGGGGCACTGAAGCTTTCTTT. It yields the protein CASSQPDWGTEAFF.

The chain uses TRBV7-8 and TRBJ1-2; 7 bases are a match to TRBD1. The V gene end was trimmed by 6 bases and the J gene end by 4 bases; junction bases not matched to a gene: 8. CDR1 is SGHVS, CDR2 FQNEAQ, per germline. There are 14 residues in the CDR3. CDR3 nucleotide sequence: TGTGCCAGCAGAGATAGGGGACAGATCTATGGCTACACCTTC. As protein: CASRDRGQIYGYTF.

This clone was observed once. The gene calls are TRBV5-6 and TRBJ1-4; D is unclear. Germline V gene lookup returns CDR1 SGHDT and CDR2 YYEEEE. CDR3 length equals 12 residues. Trimming took 0 bases from V and 13 from J, leaving 10 bases between them. CDR3 nucleotides: TGTGCCAGCAGCTTGGGACGAGGGATACTGTTTTTT. It yields the protein CASSLGRGILFF.

The rearrangement joins TRBV29-1 to TRBJ2-7; TRBD1 matches at 7 bases. CDR3 length: 14 amino acids. Trimming at V came to 3 bases and at J to 3 bases, leaving 8 bases not matched to a gene. The germline gives CDR1 SQVTM, CDR2 ANQGSEA. In DNA, the CDR3 is TGCAGCGTTGAGATACAGGCAGGGGGCTACGAGCAGTACTTC. Translated, it gives CSVEIQAGGYEQYF.

The chain uses TRBV29-1 and TRBJ2-1; no definite D call. V gave up 1 base and J gave up 0 bases, with 10 bases separating them. The CDR3 consists of 15 residues. Germline V gene lookup returns CDR1 SQVTM and CDR2 ANQGSEA. CDR3 sequence: CSVEGKESSYNEQFF. In nucleotides, the CDR3 is TGCAGCGTTGAAGGAAAGGAGAGCTCCTACAATGAGCAGTTCTTC.

The rearrangement links TRBV5-1 to TRBJ2-7; maybe TRBD1 (8 bases). Germline CDR1 reads SGHRS; CDR2 reads YFSETQ. This CDR3 is built from 13 residues. Trimming took 4 bases from V and 4 from J, leaving 12 bases between them. The CDR3 protein is CASSVQGGYEQYF. Here the CDR3 DNA reads TGCGCCAGCAGCGTACAGGGGGGGTACGAGCAGTACTTC.

This chain uses TRBV7-9 with TRBJ2-1; the D gene could be TRBD1 or TRBD2 (6 bases each). CDR3 length: 16 residues. V lost 6 bases to trimming and J lost 4 bases, with 19 bases between them. Germline V gene data show CDR1 as SEHNR and CDR2 as FQNEAQ (reference sequence). Written as DNA, the CDR3 is TGTGCCAGCAGTCCGGGGACGGGGGCGGGGTACAATGAGCAGTTCTTC. Its protein product is CASSPGTGAGYNEQFF.

A single count supports this clone. The chain recombines TRBV2 with TRBJ2-7; D may match TRBD1 or TRBD2 (7 bases each). The CDR3 length is 18 residues. V was cut by 6 bases and J by 0 bases, with 24 bases left in between. Germline CDR1 reads SNHLY; CDR2 reads FYNNEI. CDR3 sequence reads: CASRGQRGAGVSSYEQYF. The CDR3, as DNA: TGTGCCAGCAGGGGACAGCGGGGCGCCGGAGTAAGCTCCTACGAGCAGTACTTC. The variable domain in full, with the rest retrieved from reference TRBV2 and TRBJ2-7, is EPEVTQTPSHQVTQMGQEVILRCVPISNHLYFYWYRQILGQKVEFLVSFYNNEISEKSEIFDDQFSVERPDGSNFTLKIRSTKLEDSAMYFCASRGQRGAGVSSYEQYFGPGTRLTVT.

V is TRBV19 and J is TRBJ2-5; no clear D gene. Germline V lookup: CDR1 LNHDA, CDR2 SQIVND (reference sequence). This CDR3 region has 16 residues. V was trimmed by 9 bases and J by 0 bases, leaving 20 bases between them. The CDR3 loop reads CASSPATNRYQETQYF. In nucleotides, the CDR3 is TGTGCCAGCTCCCCTGCGACGAATAGGTACCAAGAGACCCAGTACTTC.

The chain carries TRBV25-1 and TRBJ2-5; TRBD2 matches 7 bases. Germline V gene data show CDR1 as MGHDK and CDR2 as SYGVNS. The length of the CDR3 is 14 residues. J gave up 5 bases and V 1 base, and 4 bases lay outside the gene matches. DNA of the CDR3: TGTGCCAGCAGTGAATGGGACTACGGGGAGACCCAGTACTTC. Protein: CASSEWDYGETQYF.